A single sample is the source of the 6 T cell receptor beta chains below, sequenced in a study of T cells after posttransplantation cyclophosphamide. Cyclophosphamide on days +3 and +4 followed busulfan-fludarabine conditioning and a marrow graft. TCRdb's copy holds only in-frame clones and misses some; the assay was immunoSEQ multiplex PCR. Altogether 5,700 or so clones were found in the sample, and no singletons occur. Sequenced material: PBMCs, taken after allogeneic stem cell transplant with posttransplant cyclophosphamide. The receptors were gathered from a male patient aged 60 to 75 who received an allogeneic stem cell transplant from a related donor, was CMV-positive, and had no GVHD. T cells may partly derive from the graft donor.

This clone occurred a few times. V is TRBV6-5 and J is TRBJ1-5; 8 nucleotides agree with TRBD1. Trimming took 5 bases from V and 2 from J; bases not matched to a gene: 5. The CDR3 length is 15 residues. CDR1 and CDR2 (germline): MNHEY, SVGAGI. Here the CDR3 reads CASSAVTGGNQPQHF. CDR3 bases: TGTGCCAGCAGTGCCGTGACAGGGGGCAATCAGCCCCAGCATTTT.

This clone came up many times. In nucleotides, the CDR3 is TGTGCCAGCTCACCATTCTCCCCCACTAGCGGGGTATATGAGCAGTTCTTC. It translates to CASSPFSPTSGVYEQFF. The chain couples TRBV18 to TRBJ2-1, with 10 bases identical to TRBD2. Germline assignment: CDR1 KGHSH and CDR2 LQKENI. The CDR3 runs 17 residues. V was clipped by 2 bases and J by 8 bases; unmatched bases: 12.

This clone was detected only a few times. A clone one base away is much larger, so this may be a read error. This chain joins TRBV9 and TRBJ1-2; TRBD1 matches 11 bases. CDR3 length: 15 residues. Germline V gene sequence: CDR1 SGDLS, CDR2 YYNGEE. CDR3 in amino acids: CASSSLRTGGYGYAF. DNA for the CDR3: TGTGCCAGCAGCTCCCTACGGACAGGGGGCTATGGCTACGCCTTC.

The chain recombines TRBV30 with TRBJ1-4; TRBD1 is a possible D gene (6 bases). The length of the CDR3 is 17 residues. Germline V gives CDR1 GTSNPN, CDR2 SVGIG (reference sequence). V was pared by 0 bases and J by 2 bases, with 16 bases between. In DNA form, the CDR3 reads TGTGCCTGGAGTGTACTTCCCCCAGGGGCCACTAATGAAAAACTGTTTTTT. Residues: CAWSVLPPGATNEKLFF.

This clone has ten or more counts. The rearrangement links TRBV4-1 to TRBJ1-5; D might be TRBD1 (5 bases). Germline-derived CDR1 and CDR2 are MGHRA and YSYEKL. The V end was cut by 2 bases, the J end by 0 bases, with 14 bases between. This CDR3 comprises 17 residues. The CDR3 region is CASSQIFFGGSNQPQHF. In DNA form, the CDR3 reads TGCGCCAGCAGCCAAATTTTTTTCGGGGGTAGCAATCAGCCCCAGCATTTT.

This clone was counted at least ten times. The gene calls are TRBV5-5 and TRBJ2-3; D is possibly TRBD2 (5 bases). The length of the CDR3 is 16 residues. Trimming took 0 bases from V and 3 from J, leaving 14 bases between them. The germline CDR1 and CDR2 sequences are SGHKS and YYEKEE (reference sequence). The CDR3 nucleotides read TGTGCCAGCAGCTTGGGGGCTAGCTTAGTGACAGATACGCAGTATTTT. This encodes CASSLGASLVTDTQYF.